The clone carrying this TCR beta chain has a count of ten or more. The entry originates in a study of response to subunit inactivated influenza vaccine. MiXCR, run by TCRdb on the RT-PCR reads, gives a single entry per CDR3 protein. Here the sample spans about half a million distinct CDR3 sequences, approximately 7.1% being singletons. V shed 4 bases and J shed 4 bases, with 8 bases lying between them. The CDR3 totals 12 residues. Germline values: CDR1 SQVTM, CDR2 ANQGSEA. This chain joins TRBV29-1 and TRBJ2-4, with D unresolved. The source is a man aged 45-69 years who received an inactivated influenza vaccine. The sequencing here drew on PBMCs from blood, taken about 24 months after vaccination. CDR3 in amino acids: CSVGGNKNIQYF. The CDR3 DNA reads TGCAGCGTTGGTGGGAATAAAAACATTCAGTACTTC.